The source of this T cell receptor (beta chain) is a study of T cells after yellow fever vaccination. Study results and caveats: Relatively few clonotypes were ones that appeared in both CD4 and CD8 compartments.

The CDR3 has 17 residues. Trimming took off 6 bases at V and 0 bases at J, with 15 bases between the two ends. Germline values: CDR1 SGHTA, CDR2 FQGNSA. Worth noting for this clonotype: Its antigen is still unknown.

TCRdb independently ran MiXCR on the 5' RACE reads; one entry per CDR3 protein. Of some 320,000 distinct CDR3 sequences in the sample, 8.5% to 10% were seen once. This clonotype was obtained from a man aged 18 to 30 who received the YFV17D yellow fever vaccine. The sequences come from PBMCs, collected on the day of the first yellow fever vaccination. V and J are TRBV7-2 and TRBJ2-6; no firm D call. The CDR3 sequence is CASRGGAGYSGANVLTF. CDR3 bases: TGTGCCAGCAGGGGCGGCGCAGGATACTCTGGGGCCAACGTCCTGACTTTC.